A single TCR beta chain is shown here with its context. Its antigen remains undetermined. Base qualities are not at hand, and no much larger clone is one base apart. Without any cell sorting, total RNA and DNA were extracted together from roughly 21-30 mg of bulk tissue using the AllPrep DNA/RNA mini kit. Roughly 5 patients with histopathologically diagnosed primary liver carcinoma underwent surgical resection in China between late 2015 and 2016. At the time of sampling, the patients were treatment-naive and had chronic HBV infection. Each fresh piece of tumor and adjacent tissue was cut in two, with one half stored in RNAlater at -80 degrees C and the other half sent for histology. TCRbeta-specific cDNA was reverse-transcribed from roughly 500 ng total RNA using a constant-region primer and ProtoScript II reverse transcriptase. The TCRbeta libraries were prepared through three rounds of nested multiplex PCR following a slightly modified ARM-PCR procedure. Multiplex TRBV1-TRBV30 forward primers and a Cbeta reverse primer were used in the first two PCR rounds, each of which was run for approximately 11 cycles. A final 25-cycle PCR with Deep VentR polymerase added sample barcodes and Illumina adapters. Amplicons of 200-500 bp were gel-purified with a QIAquick gel extraction kit before sequencing. An Illumina HiSeq 2500 was used to sequence the TCRbeta amplicons with 250-bp paired-end reads. The original methods were these. Reads were quality-trimmed with Trimmomatic v0.33, and paired reads were merged with FLASH v1.2.11 to recover full CDR3 sequences. MiGEC v1.2.1b assigned V, D and J germline segments to the rearranged TCRbeta sequences. Clonotype statistics, along with Shannon-Wiener diversity indices, were calculated using VDJtools v1.0.0. To cut down on sampling bias, every analysis after diversity analysis relied on just the 250 most abundant clonotypes from each sample. TCRdb reran the public reads through fastp at Q25 and MiXCR, keeping productive beta chains. When rows share a CDR3 protein, they turn into one entry using the most common DNA and genes. Here the V and J calls rest on TCRdb's processing, not on the authors' analysis. This sample comprises around 80,000 distinct CDR3 sequences, 65% to 75% of them detected only once. Less than 30% of the sample is taken by the ten largest.

The data belong to a study of tumor-infiltrating lymphocytes in primary liver carcinoma (dated by TCRdb to about 2017). Regarding the research as a whole: The five patients, three men and two women aged 30 to 69 years, had hepatocellular carcinoma (four) or combined HCC and intrahepatic cholangiocarcinoma (one). The five patients had tumors staged T1-T3 N0M0, with maximum diameters ranging from about 4.2 to 11 cm. Each sample produced roughly 3.65 to 7.5 million productive TCRbeta reads, and read depth showed no significant difference between tissue types. For each liver tumor, the study sampled five regions along with adjacent normal tissue and blood, and applied TCRbeta repertoire sequencing, expression microarrays and whole-exome sequencing. TCRbeta repertoire sequencing covered about 35 specimens from 5 patients: about 25 tumor regions, 5 adjacent noncancerous liver tissues and 5 peripheral blood samples. Repertoires from technical replicates were highly reproducible, with mean shared-clone rates about 0.9 and correlation coefficients above 0.95.

Results and caveats for the whole study, not just this receptor: The top 250 clones made up a significantly larger repertoire fraction in tumors than in blood (p = 0.039). Repertoire overlap was higher between tumor regions (mean roughly 35%) than tumor-adjacent (around 17%) or tumor-blood (roughly 14%) pairs, consistent with antigen-driven expansion. With just a handful of patients in the study, the authors point out that the findings should be validated in a larger study. Comparison of CD4+ and CD8+ T cell repertoires was precluded by the use of bulk unsorted samples. Only the TCR beta chain was sequenced, so true repertoire diversity is likely underestimated because unpaired alpha chains were not captured.

The CDR1 and CDR2 encoded by the germline V gene (reference sequence) are SGHAT and FQDESV. The CDR3 spans 14 residues, from the cysteine through the phenylalanine. Of the read, only the CDR3 DNA is kept; its 42 bases are in frame from base 1. This clonotype originated in a man aged 35-49 years with primary liver carcinoma and hepatitis B virus infection. The sequenced material came from tumor-adjacent normal liver tissue. The chain uses TRBV11-1 and TRBJ2-2, with TRBD1 identical over 7 junction bases. CDR3 sequence: CVTSFTGVTGEFFF. The nucleotide sequence is TGTGTCACCAGCTTTACAGGGGTTACCGGGGAGTTCTTTTTT. The reference TRBV11-1 and TRBJ2-2 proteins fill in what lies around the CDR3, so the full variable domain reads EAEVAQSPRYKITEKSQAVAFWCDPISGHATLYWYRQILGQGPELLVQFQDESVVDDSQLPKDRFSAERLKGVDSTLKIQPAELGDSAMYLCVTSFTGVTGEFFFGEGSRLTVL.